The present T cell receptor beta chain was sequenced within a study of T-cell memory formation after mild COVID-19. Study-wide results and caveats: There was a balanced CD4/CD8 profile in clones contracting day 15 to 85, and later expanders leaned CD4+.

TCRalpha and TCRbeta libraries used 5'RACE with constant-segment primers and UMIs. From the 5' RACE reads, TCRdb called clonotypes with MiXCR, one entry per CDR3 protein. Of 350,000 to 400,000 distinct CDR3 sequences listed, 20% to 25% are singletons. V lost 2 bases to trimming and J lost 3 bases, with 8 bases between them. Germline lookup yields CDR1 GTSNPN and CDR2 SVGIG (reference sequence). The CDR3 covers 13 residues. A word on this clonotype: Its specificity is not known.

Specimen: PBMCs or a T cell subset sorted from them (not recorded which). This receptor was identified in an adult woman who had mild COVID-19 (a few samples of this study predate the infection). Cell type and time point are not known. The rearrangement uses TRBV30 and TRBJ1-5, with a weak D call TRBD1 (6 bases). As DNA, the CDR3 is TGTGCCTGGAGTCGGGGGGCCAATCAGCCCCAGCATTTT. The encoded protein is CAWSRGANQPQHF.